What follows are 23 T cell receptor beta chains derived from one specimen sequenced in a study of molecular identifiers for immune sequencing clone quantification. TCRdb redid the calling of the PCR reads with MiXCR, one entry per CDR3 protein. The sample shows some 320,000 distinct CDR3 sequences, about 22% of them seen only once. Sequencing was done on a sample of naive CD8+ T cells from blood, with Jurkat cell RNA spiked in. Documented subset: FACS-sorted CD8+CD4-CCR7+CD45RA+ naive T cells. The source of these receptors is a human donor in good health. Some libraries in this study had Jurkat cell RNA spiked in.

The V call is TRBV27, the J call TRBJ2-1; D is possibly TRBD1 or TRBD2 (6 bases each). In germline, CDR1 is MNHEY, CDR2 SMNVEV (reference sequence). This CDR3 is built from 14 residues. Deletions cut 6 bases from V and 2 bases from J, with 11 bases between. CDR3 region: CASREGEAYNEQFF. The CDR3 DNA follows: TGTGCCAGCAGGGAGGGGGAGGCCTACAATGAGCAGTTCTTC.

The CDR3 coding sequence is TGTGCCAGCAGTCACACCGCGGGGGGTAAAGGGCAGTTCTTC. Its protein product is CASSHTAGGKGQFF. V and J are TRBV12-3 or TRBV12-4 and TRBJ2-1; 8 positions match TRBD2. CDR3 length equals 14 residues. With V trimmed by 5 bases and J by 12 bases, 12 bases remained unmatched.

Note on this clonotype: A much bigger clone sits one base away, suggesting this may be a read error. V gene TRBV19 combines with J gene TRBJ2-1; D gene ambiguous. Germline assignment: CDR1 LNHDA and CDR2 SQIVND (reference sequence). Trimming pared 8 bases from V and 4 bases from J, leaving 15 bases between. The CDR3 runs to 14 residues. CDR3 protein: CASSPLTKYNEQFF. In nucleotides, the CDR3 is TGTGCCAGTTCTCCTCTAACGAAATACAATGAGCAGTTCTTC. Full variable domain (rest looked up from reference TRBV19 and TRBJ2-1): DGGITQSPKYLFRKEGQNVTLSCEQNLNHDAMYWYRQDPGQGLRLIYYSQIVNDFQKGDIAEGYSVSREKKESFPLTVTSAQKNPTAFYLCASSPLTKYNEQFFGPGTRLTVL.

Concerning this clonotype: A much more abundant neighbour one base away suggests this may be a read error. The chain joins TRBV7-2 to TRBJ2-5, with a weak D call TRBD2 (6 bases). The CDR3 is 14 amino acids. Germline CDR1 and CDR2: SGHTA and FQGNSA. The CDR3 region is CAGSSPGGVETQYF. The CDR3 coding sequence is TGTGCCGGCAGCTCTCCCGGAGGGGTTGAGACCCAGTACTTC.

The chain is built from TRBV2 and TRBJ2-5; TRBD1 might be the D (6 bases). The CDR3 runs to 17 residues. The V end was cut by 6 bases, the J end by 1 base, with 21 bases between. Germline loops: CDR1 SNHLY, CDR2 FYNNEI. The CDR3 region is CASSGSRNRVLQETQYF. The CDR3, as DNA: TGTGCCAGCAGCGGATCGCGCAACAGGGTCCTCCAAGAGACCCAGTACTTC.

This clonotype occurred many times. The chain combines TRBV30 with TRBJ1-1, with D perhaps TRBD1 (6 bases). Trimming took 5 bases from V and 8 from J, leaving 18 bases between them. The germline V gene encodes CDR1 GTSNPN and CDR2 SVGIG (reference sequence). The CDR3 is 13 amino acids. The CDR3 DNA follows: TGTGCCTGGCGCCTAACAGGGTCTGGGGAAGCTTTCTTT. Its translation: CAWRLTGSGEAFF.

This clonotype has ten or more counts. The CDR3 DNA reads as TGTGCCAGCAGCTCGGTTGGGGTGGCCAATCAGCCCCAGCATTTT. This codes for CASSSVGVANQPQHF. The chain links TRBV7-9 to TRBJ1-5; unclear D gene. Germline-derived CDR1 and CDR2 are SEHNR and FQNEAQ (reference sequence). The CDR3 spans 15 residues. Trimming pared 4 bases from V and 3 bases from J, leaving 13 bases between. Looking up the rest from reference TRBV7-9 and TRBJ1-5 gives the full variable domain: DTGVSQNPRHKITKRGQNVTFRCDPISEHNRLYWYRQTLGQGPEFLTYFQNEAQLEKSRLLSDRFSAERPKGSFSTLEIQRTEQGDSAMYLCASSSVGVANQPQHFGDGTRLSIL.

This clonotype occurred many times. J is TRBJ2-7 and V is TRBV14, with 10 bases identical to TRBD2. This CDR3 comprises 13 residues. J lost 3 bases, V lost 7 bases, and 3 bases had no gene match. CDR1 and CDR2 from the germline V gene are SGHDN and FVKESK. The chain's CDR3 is CASNPSGGYEQYF. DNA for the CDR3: TGTGCCAGCAACCCTAGCGGGGGCTACGAGCAGTACTTC.

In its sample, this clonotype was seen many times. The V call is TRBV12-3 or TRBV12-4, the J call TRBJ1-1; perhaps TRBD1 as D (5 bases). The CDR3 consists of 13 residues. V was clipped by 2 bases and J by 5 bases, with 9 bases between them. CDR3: CASSLLGDTEAFF. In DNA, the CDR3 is TGTGCCAGCAGTTTACTGGGGGATACTGAAGCTTTCTTT.

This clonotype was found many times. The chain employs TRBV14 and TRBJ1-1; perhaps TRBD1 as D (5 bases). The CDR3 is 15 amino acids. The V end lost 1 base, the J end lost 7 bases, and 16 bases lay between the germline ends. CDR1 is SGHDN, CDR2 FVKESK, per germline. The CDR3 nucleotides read TGTGCCAGCAGCCAAGTCTTCGGGGCAGCTGGTGAAGCTTTCTTT. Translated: CASSQVFGAAGEAFF.

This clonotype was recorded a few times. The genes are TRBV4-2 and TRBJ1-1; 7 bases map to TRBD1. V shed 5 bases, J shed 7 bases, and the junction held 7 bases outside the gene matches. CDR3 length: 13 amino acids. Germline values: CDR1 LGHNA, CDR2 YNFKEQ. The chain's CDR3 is CASSWDSEFEAFF. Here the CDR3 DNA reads TGTGCCAGCAGCTGGGACAGCGAGTTTGAAGCTTTCTTT.

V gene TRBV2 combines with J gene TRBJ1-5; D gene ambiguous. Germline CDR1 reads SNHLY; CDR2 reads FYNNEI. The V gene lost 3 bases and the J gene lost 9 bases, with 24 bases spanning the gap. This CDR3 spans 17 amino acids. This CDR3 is CASSELVFTRSAPPQHF. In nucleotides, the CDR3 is TGTGCCAGCAGTGAGTTGGTCTTCACACGCTCGGCTCCGCCCCAGCATTTT.

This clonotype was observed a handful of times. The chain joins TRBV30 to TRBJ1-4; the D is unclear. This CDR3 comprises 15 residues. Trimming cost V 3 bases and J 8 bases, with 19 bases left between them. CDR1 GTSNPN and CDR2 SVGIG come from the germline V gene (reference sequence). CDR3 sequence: CAWSTSPGRVEKLFF. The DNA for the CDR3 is TGTGCCTGGAGCACCTCGCCGGGGAGAGTCGAAAAACTGTTTTTT.

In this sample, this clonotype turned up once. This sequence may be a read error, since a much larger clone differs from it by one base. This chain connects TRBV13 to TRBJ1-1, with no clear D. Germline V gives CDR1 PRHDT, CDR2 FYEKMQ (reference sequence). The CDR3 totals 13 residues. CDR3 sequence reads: CASSLGRVTGAFF. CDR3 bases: TGTGCCAGCAGCTTAGGACGGGTCACTGGAGCTTTCTTT. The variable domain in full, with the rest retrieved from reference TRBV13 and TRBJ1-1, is AAGVIQSPRHLIKEKRETATLKCYPIPRHDTVYWYQQGPGQDPQFLISFYEKMQSDKGSIPDRFSAQQFSDYHSELNMSSLELGDSALYFCASSLGRVTGAFFGQGTRLTVV.

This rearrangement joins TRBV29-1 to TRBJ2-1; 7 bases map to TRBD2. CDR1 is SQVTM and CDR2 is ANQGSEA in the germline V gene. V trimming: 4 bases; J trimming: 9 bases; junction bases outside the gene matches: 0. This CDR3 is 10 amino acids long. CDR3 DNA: TGCAGCGTTGGGGAGGGTGAGCAGTTCTTC. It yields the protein CSVGEGEQFF.

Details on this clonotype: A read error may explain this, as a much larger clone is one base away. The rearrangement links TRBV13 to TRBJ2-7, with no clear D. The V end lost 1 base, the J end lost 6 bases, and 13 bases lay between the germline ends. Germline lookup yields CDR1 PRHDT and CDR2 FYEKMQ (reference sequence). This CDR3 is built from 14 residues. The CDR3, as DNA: TGTGCCAGCAGCTTAGAGGCCCTAAGTCTCGAGCAGTACTTC. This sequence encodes CASSLEALSLEQYF.

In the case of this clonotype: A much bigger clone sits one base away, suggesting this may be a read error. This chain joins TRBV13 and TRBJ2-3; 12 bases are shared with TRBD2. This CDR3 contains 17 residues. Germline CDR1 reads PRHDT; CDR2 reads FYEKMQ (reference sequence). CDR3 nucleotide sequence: TGTGCCGGCAGCGGGCAGAGACTAGCGGGAGTCACAGATACGCAGTATTTT. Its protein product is CAGSGQRLAGVTDTQYF.

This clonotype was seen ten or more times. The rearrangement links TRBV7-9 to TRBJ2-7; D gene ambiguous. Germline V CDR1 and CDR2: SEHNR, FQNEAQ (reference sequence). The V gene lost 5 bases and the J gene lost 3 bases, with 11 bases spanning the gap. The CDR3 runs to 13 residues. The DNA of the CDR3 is TGTGCCAGCAGCCCCGACCTACGCTACGAGCAGTACTTC. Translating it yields CASSPDLRYEQYF.

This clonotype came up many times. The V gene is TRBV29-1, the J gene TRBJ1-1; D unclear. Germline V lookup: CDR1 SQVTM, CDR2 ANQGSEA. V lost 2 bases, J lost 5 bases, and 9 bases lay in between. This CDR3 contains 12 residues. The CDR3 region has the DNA TGCAGCGTTGAATTGTCTTGGACTGAAGCTTTCTTT. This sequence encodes CSVELSWTEAFF.

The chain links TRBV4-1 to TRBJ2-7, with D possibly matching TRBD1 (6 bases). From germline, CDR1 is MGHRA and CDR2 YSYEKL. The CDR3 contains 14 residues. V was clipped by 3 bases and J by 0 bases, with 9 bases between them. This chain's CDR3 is CASSHIQGSYEQYF. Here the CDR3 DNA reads TGCGCCAGCAGCCATATACAGGGCTCCTACGAGCAGTACTTC.

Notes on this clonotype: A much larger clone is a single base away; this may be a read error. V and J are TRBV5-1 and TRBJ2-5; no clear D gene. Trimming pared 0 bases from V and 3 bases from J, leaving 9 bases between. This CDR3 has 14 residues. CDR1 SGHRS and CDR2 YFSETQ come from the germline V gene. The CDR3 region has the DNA TGCGCCAGCAGCTTGGGGCAGATGGAAGAGACCCAGTACTTC. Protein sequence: CASSLGQMEETQYF.

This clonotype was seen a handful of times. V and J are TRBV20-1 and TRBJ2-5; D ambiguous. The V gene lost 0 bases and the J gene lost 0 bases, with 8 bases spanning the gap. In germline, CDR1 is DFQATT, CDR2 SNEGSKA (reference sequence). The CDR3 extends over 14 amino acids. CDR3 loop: CSAREWSNQETQYF. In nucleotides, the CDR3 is TGCAGTGCTAGAGAGTGGTCGAACCAAGAGACCCAGTACTTC.

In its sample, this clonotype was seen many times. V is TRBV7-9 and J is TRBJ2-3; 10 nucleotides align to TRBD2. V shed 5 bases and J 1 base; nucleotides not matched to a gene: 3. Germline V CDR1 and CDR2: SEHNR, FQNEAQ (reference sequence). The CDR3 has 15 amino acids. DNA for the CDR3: TGTGCCAGCAGCATCGGGACTAGCGGCACAGATACGCAGTATTTT. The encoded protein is CASSIGTSGTDTQYF.